This is a list of T cell receptor beta chains from one sample in a study of T cell changes during pregnancy in multiple sclerosis. The table came from immunoSEQ multiplex PCR; TCRdb's copy has only in-frame clones and leaves some out. The data show over 50,000 clones, approximately 86% seen once. This specimen was peripheral blood, taken in the first trimester of pregnancy. Receptors were obtained from a female donor with multiple sclerosis, enrolled in a pregnancy study. Both conserved end residues are part of each CDR3. Fields, in order: V gene, clone size, J gene, D gene, CDR3 DNA, CDR3 protein. The D gene is left open where the match is weak. For some rows the clone size is stated as once, few or many, or as a class when expanded; others skip it.

v_gene: TRBV2
abundance: once
j_gene: TRBJ1-1
d_gene: .
CDR3nt: TGTGCCAGCATCCCGACCTTTGCGGACACTGAAGCTTTCTTT
CDR3aa: CASIPTFADTEAFF

v_gene: TRBV6-5
abundance: .
j_gene: TRBJ2-7
d_gene: .
CDR3nt: TGTGCCAGCAGATCCCCGGGACTGGAGTCCTACGAGCAGTACTTC
CDR3aa: CASRSPGLESYEQYF

v_gene: TRBV20-1
abundance: .
j_gene: TRBJ1-1
d_gene: .
CDR3nt: TGCAGTGCTAGAGCCCCCCTTGAAGCTTTCTTT
CDR3aa: CSARAPLEAFF

v_gene: TRBV4-3
abundance: .
j_gene: TRBJ2-5
d_gene: .
CDR3nt: TGCGCCAGCAGCCAAGAGGGGTGGGGAGCCCAAGAGACCCAGTACTTC
CDR3aa: CASSQEGWGAQETQYF

v_gene: TRBV19
abundance: few
j_gene: TRBJ1-5
d_gene: .
CDR3nt: TGTGCCACGAGTCCTATGGGCAATCAGCCCCAGCATTTT
CDR3aa: CATSPMGNQPQHF

v_gene: TRBV4-1
abundance: medium-sized
j_gene: TRBJ1-1
d_gene: TRBD1
CDR3nt: TGCGCCAGCAGCCAAGACCTATGGGGGGACAGCAACACTGAAGCTTTCTTT
CDR3aa: CASSQDLWGDSNTEAFF

v_gene: TRBV11-3
abundance: .
j_gene: TRBJ2-2
d_gene: .
CDR3nt: TGTGCCAGCAGCTTAGACCCCTTCTCTAGGGAGCTGTTTTTT
CDR3aa: CASSLDPFSRELFF

v_gene: TRBV20-1
abundance: .
j_gene: TRBJ1-4
d_gene: .
CDR3nt: TGCAGTGCCCGGTGGTTGGAAAAACTGTTTTTT
CDR3aa: CSARWLEKLFF

v_gene: TRBV7-9
abundance: .
j_gene: TRBJ2-1
d_gene: TRBD2
CDR3nt: TGTGCCAGCAGCTTATATGGGAGCGGGAGCTCCTACAATGAGCAGTTCTTC
CDR3aa: CASSLYGSGSSYNEQFF

v_gene: TRBV4-1
abundance: .
j_gene: TRBJ2-1
d_gene: .
CDR3nt: TGCGCCAGCAGCCAAGAGGGAGCTGGCGAGCAGTTCTTC
CDR3aa: CASSQEGAGEQFF

v_gene: TRBV10-3
abundance: .
j_gene: TRBJ2-1
d_gene: .
CDR3nt: TGTGCCATTTCCGAGGGCTCCTACAATGAGCAGTTCTTC
CDR3aa: CAISEGSYNEQFF

v_gene: TRBV7-8
abundance: once
j_gene: TRBJ1-3
d_gene: .
CDR3nt: TGTGCCAGCAGCTTAGGTCAGGGGGGAAACACCATATATTTT
CDR3aa: CASSLGQGGNTIYF

v_gene: TRBV2
abundance: .
j_gene: TRBJ1-5
d_gene: TRBD1
CDR3nt: TGTGCCAGCAGTGAAGCGCAGGGGGACAGCAGCTATAGCAATCAGCCCCAGCATTTT
CDR3aa: CASSEAQGDSSYSNQPQHF

v_gene: TRBV5-8
abundance: .
j_gene: TRBJ2-1
d_gene: TRBD2
CDR3nt: TGTGCCAGCAGCTTTAGGACTAGCGGCTCCTACAATGAGCAGTTCTTC
CDR3aa: CASSFRTSGSYNEQFF

v_gene: TRBV30
abundance: once
j_gene: TRBJ1-3
d_gene: .
CDR3nt: TGTGCCTGGAGTGGGGGCCCTGGAAACACCATATATTTT
CDR3aa: CAWSGGPGNTIYF

v_gene: TRBV19
abundance: .
j_gene: TRBJ2-5
d_gene: TRBD1
CDR3nt: TGTGCCAGTAGTATAACAGGGGCTTCGGAGACCCAGTACTTC
CDR3aa: CASSITGASETQYF

v_gene: TRBV27
abundance: .
j_gene: TRBJ2-2
d_gene: .
CDR3nt: TGTGCCAGCAGTTTTCGAGGACAGTCCGGGGAGCTGTTTTTT
CDR3aa: CASSFRGQSGELFF

v_gene: TRBV9
abundance: .
j_gene: TRBJ2-5
d_gene: TRBD1
CDR3nt: TGTGCCAGCAGCGTGAGGGGGCGAGAGACCCAGTACTTC
CDR3aa: CASSVRGRETQYF

v_gene: TRBV6-6
abundance: few
j_gene: TRBJ1-1
d_gene: .
CDR3nt: TGTGCCAGCAGTTGGGAGGGCGCTGAAGCTTTCTTT
CDR3aa: CASSWEGAEAFF

v_gene: TRBV11-2
abundance: .
j_gene: TRBJ2-7
d_gene: .
CDR3nt: TGTGCCAGCAGGAGTGGCTACGAGCAGTACTTC
CDR3aa: CASRSGYEQYF

v_gene: TRBV20-1
abundance: .
j_gene: TRBJ1-4
d_gene: .
CDR3nt: TGCAGTGCGCAGGGTACTGAAAAACTGTTTTTT
CDR3aa: CSAQGTEKLFF

v_gene: TRBV11-2
abundance: .
j_gene: TRBJ2-5
d_gene: .
CDR3nt: TGTGCCAGCAGCCACAGGGGACTCCAAGAGACCCAGTACTTC
CDR3aa: CASSHRGLQETQYF

v_gene: TRBV30
abundance: .
j_gene: TRBJ1-1
d_gene: TRBD1
CDR3nt: TGTGCCTGGAGTCCAGGGGGTGGCACTGAAGCTTTCTTT
CDR3aa: CAWSPGGGTEAFF

v_gene: TRBV28
abundance: .
j_gene: TRBJ1-5
d_gene: .
CDR3nt: TGTGCCAGCAGTTTATGGGGCGGGGGCAATCAGCCCCAGCATTTT
CDR3aa: CASSLWGGGNQPQHF

v_gene: TRBV27
abundance: once
j_gene: TRBJ1-2
d_gene: .
CDR3nt: TGTGCCAGCAGTTTATTAGCAGGGTTTGGTGGCTACACCTTC
CDR3aa: CASSLLAGFGGYTF

v_gene: TRBV30
abundance: .
j_gene: TRBJ1-5
d_gene: .
CDR3nt: TGTGCCTGGAGTGTACGATGGACACAAAACAATCAGCCCCAGCATTTT
CDR3aa: CAWSVRWTQNNQPQHF

v_gene: TRBV5-6
abundance: .
j_gene: TRBJ2-3
d_gene: .
CDR3nt: TGTGCCAGCAGCCGGTATGAACCCACAGATACGCAGTATTTT
CDR3aa: CASSRYEPTDTQYF

v_gene: TRBV2
abundance: .
j_gene: TRBJ2-7
d_gene: TRBD2
CDR3nt: TGTGCCACTCAACCCGGGACTAGCGGGATTGCCGAGCAGTACTTC
CDR3aa: CATQPGTSGIAEQYF

v_gene: TRBV10-3
abundance: few
j_gene: TRBJ1-5
d_gene: .
CDR3nt: TGTGCCATCAGTGAGTCTGAGGATCAGCCCCAGCATTTT
CDR3aa: CAISESEDQPQHF

v_gene: TRBV7-7
abundance: .
j_gene: TRBJ1-5
d_gene: .
CDR3nt: TGTGCTAGCAGCCGACAGCCCGATCAGCCCCAGCATTTT
CDR3aa: CASSRQPDQPQHF

v_gene: TRBV9
abundance: .
j_gene: TRBJ1-6
d_gene: .
CDR3nt: TGTGCCAGCAGCGCGGGACTTTGGGAATCACCCCTCCACTTT
CDR3aa: CASSAGLWESPLHF

v_gene: TRBV5-1
abundance: once
j_gene: TRBJ1-4
d_gene: .
CDR3nt: TGCGCCAGCAGCTTGTCGGGGGATGAAAAACTGTTTTTT
CDR3aa: CASSLSGDEKLFF

v_gene: TRBV6-1
abundance: .
j_gene: TRBJ2-3
d_gene: .
CDR3nt: TGTGCCAGCAGTGCAAGCACAGATACGCAGTATTTT
CDR3aa: CASSASTDTQYF

v_gene: TRBV2
abundance: once
j_gene: TRBJ2-1
d_gene: .
CDR3nt: TGTGCCAGCAGTGGAGGACAGATGCAGGGTGAGCAGTTCTTC
CDR3aa: CASSGGQMQGEQFF

v_gene: TRBV11-3
abundance: .
j_gene: TRBJ2-7
d_gene: TRBD2
CDR3nt: TGTGCCAGCAGCTTAGAGAGCGGGGGCTACGAGCAGTACTTC
CDR3aa: CASSLESGGYEQYF

v_gene: TRBV2
abundance: .
j_gene: TRBJ2-6
d_gene: .
CDR3nt: TGTGCCAGCAGTGAAGGACGCAGGGTCTCTGGGGCCAACGTCCTGACTTTC
CDR3aa: CASSEGRRVSGANVLTF

v_gene: TRBV28
abundance: .
j_gene: TRBJ1-5
d_gene: .
CDR3nt: TGTGCCAGCAGTCCCGGCGTAGGGGGATATCAGCCCCAGCATTTT
CDR3aa: CASSPGVGGYQPQHF

v_gene: TRBV30
abundance: .
j_gene: TRBJ2-2
d_gene: TRBD2
CDR3nt: TGTGCCTGGAGTGGCCTCCCGACCGGGACTAGCGGGAGTCGAACCGGGGAGCTGTTTTTT
CDR3aa: CAWSGLPTGTSGSRTGELFF

v_gene: TRBV28
abundance: .
j_gene: TRBJ2-1
d_gene: TRBD2
CDR3nt: TGTGCCAGCCGATCCCTAGCGGGATTGGGCAATGAGCAGTTCTTC
CDR3aa: CASRSLAGLGNEQFF

v_gene: TRBV30
abundance: .
j_gene: TRBJ2-5
d_gene: TRBD1
CDR3nt: TGTGCCTGGACCCCCGGGACAGAAGAGACCCAGTACTTC
CDR3aa: CAWTPGTEETQYF

v_gene: TRBV14
abundance: once
j_gene: TRBJ2-1
d_gene: TRBD2
CDR3nt: TGTGCCAGCAGCCAACGCCAAGGGACTAGCGTCTACAATGAGCAGTTCTTC
CDR3aa: CASSQRQGTSVYNEQFF

v_gene: TRBV7-2
abundance: .
j_gene: TRBJ2-5
d_gene: TRBD2
CDR3nt: TGTGCCAGCAGCCCTTACGGGAGGGAAGAGACCCAGTACTTC
CDR3aa: CASSPYGREETQYF

v_gene: TRBV4-1
abundance: .
j_gene: TRBJ2-3
d_gene: TRBD1
CDR3nt: TGCGCCAGCAGCGTGACAGGGGGCAAGTCAGATACGCAGTATTTT
CDR3aa: CASSVTGGKSDTQYF